A selection of T cell receptor beta chains follows, all from one sample in a study of T cells after posttransplantation cyclophosphamide. Sequencing used immunoSEQ multiplex PCR; TCRdb keeps in-frame clones, though not all of them. The sample consists of some 14,000 clones, about four fifths of them appearing once. The sample comprised memory CD4+ T cells sorted from PBMCs. These receptors were collected from a man aged 50-59 years. Each CDR3 is given with its conserved first and last residue. D genes are given only for firm matches. A clone size is listed for some rows: how often the clone was seen (once, few, many), or a class if it is expanded.

clone size: once
J gene: TRBJ2-3
V gene: TRBV2
D gene: TRBD2
CDR3 protein: CASKSGLAGTDTQYF
CDR3 DNA: TGTGCCAGCAAATCGGGACTAGCGGGCACAGATACGCAGTATTTT

clone size: -
J gene: TRBJ2-7
V gene: TRBV5-4
D gene: TRBD2
CDR3 protein: CASSRLAGASEGYEQYF
CDR3 DNA: TGTGCCAGCAGTAGACTAGCGGGAGCATCGGAGGGCTACGAGCAGTACTTC

clone size: -
J gene: TRBJ2-1
V gene: TRBV2
D gene: TRBD2
CDR3 protein: CASTRAGGTSYNEQFF
CDR3 DNA: TGTGCCAGCACAAGAGCGGGAGGGACGTCCTACAATGAGCAGTTCTTC

clone size: few
J gene: TRBJ2-4
V gene: TRBV18
D gene: -
CDR3 protein: CASSPDRGKDIQYF
CDR3 DNA: TGTGCCAGCTCACCGGATAGGGGGAAGGACATTCAGTACTTC

clone size: few
J gene: TRBJ1-1
V gene: TRBV6-5
D gene: -
CDR3 protein: CASRKSLELDTEAFF
CDR3 DNA: TGTGCCAGCAGGAAAAGTCTGGAGTTAGACACTGAAGCTTTCTTT

clone size: -
J gene: TRBJ1-1
V gene: TRBV5-1
D gene: -
CDR3 protein: CASSEETNTEAFF
CDR3 DNA: TGCGCCAGCAGCGAGGAGACTAACACTGAAGCTTTCTTT

clone size: -
J gene: TRBJ2-2
V gene: TRBV5-8
D gene: TRBD1
CDR3 protein: CASYLQGSGELFF
CDR3 DNA: TGTGCCAGCTACCTACAGGGGAGCGGGGAGCTGTTTTTT

clone size: few
J gene: TRBJ1-2
V gene: TRBV10-3
D gene: -
CDR3 protein: CAITGTERRSGYTF
CDR3 DNA: TGTGCCATCACAGGCACAGAAAGGCGAAGTGGCTACACCTTC

clone size: -
J gene: TRBJ2-1
V gene: TRBV15
D gene: -
CDR3 protein: CATSRAQFSGRPNEQFF
CDR3 DNA: TGTGCCACCAGCAGAGCCCAATTCAGCGGAAGGCCAAATGAGCAGTTCTTC

clone size: -
J gene: TRBJ2-1
V gene: TRBV4-2
D gene: TRBD2
CDR3 protein: CASSQQREDNEQFF
CDR3 DNA: TGTGCCAGCAGCCAACAGCGGGAAGACAATGAGCAGTTCTTC

clone size: -
J gene: TRBJ2-5
V gene: TRBV21-1
D gene: -
CDR3 protein: CASSKGLAGEETQYF
CDR3 DNA: TGTGCCAGCAGCAAAGGACTAGCGGGGGAAGAGACCCAGTACTTC

clone size: few
J gene: TRBJ2-5
V gene: TRBV5-5
D gene: TRBD2
CDR3 protein: CASSLGYGEGQETQYF
CDR3 DNA: TGTGCCAGCAGCCTGGGTTACGGGGAGGGCCAGGAGACCCAGTACTTC

clone size: -
J gene: TRBJ1-5
V gene: TRBV7-9
D gene: TRBD1
CDR3 protein: CASSQGQGINQPQHF
CDR3 DNA: TGTGCCAGCAGCCAGGGACAGGGAATTAATCAGCCCCAGCATTTT

clone size: -
J gene: TRBJ2-2
V gene: TRBV2
D gene: TRBD2
CDR3 protein: CASRMYGGASGELFF
CDR3 DNA: TGTGCCAGCAGGATGTACGGGGGGGCATCCGGGGAGCTGTTTTTT

clone size: -
J gene: TRBJ2-5
V gene: TRBV13
D gene: -
CDR3 protein: CASSYESRGSQYF
CDR3 DNA: TGTGCCAGCAGCTATGAAAGCCGGGGTTCCCAGTACTTC

clone size: -
J gene: TRBJ1-1
V gene: TRBV7-9
D gene: TRBD1
CDR3 protein: CASRRNTGGTEAFF
CDR3 DNA: TGTGCCAGCAGACGCAACACAGGGGGCACTGAAGCTTTCTTT

clone size: -
J gene: TRBJ2-3
V gene: TRBV4-3
D gene: TRBD2
CDR3 protein: CASSQLKPSGGWVDTQYF
CDR3 DNA: TGCGCCAGCAGCCAATTAAAGCCTAGCGGGGGGTGGGTAGATACGCAGTATTTT

clone size: -
J gene: TRBJ1-6
V gene: TRBV4-2
D gene: TRBD1
CDR3 protein: CASSPNTPRQGAGEPLHF
CDR3 DNA: TGTGCCAGCAGCCCGAACACCCCGCGACAGGGGGCTGGAGAGCCCCTCCACTTT

clone size: -
J gene: TRBJ2-7
V gene: TRBV4-2
D gene: -
CDR3 protein: CASSPRLTYEQYF
CDR3 DNA: TGTGCCAGCAGCCCCAGGCTTACCTACGAGCAGTACTTC

clone size: once
J gene: TRBJ2-1
V gene: TRBV5-8
D gene: -
CDR3 protein: CASSLTGWKNEQFF
CDR3 DNA: TGTGCCAGCAGCTTGACAGGGTGGAAAAATGAGCAGTTCTTC

clone size: -
J gene: TRBJ2-1
V gene: TRBV7-2
D gene: TRBD2
CDR3 protein: CASSLKRLAGNEQFF
CDR3 DNA: TGTGCCAGCAGCTTAAAACGGCTAGCGGGCAATGAGCAGTTCTTC

clone size: -
J gene: TRBJ1-2
V gene: TRBV6-1
D gene: -
CDR3 protein: CASSEAGREYGYTF
CDR3 DNA: TGTGCCAGCAGTGAAGCGGGTAGGGAGTATGGCTACACCTTC

clone size: few
J gene: TRBJ1-3
V gene: TRBV19
D gene: TRBD1
CDR3 protein: CASSITGGSGNTIYF
CDR3 DNA: TGTGCCAGTAGTATTACAGGGGGCTCTGGAAACACCATATATTTT

clone size: -
J gene: TRBJ1-4
V gene: TRBV5-8
D gene: -
CDR3 protein: CASSLGQLNEKLFF
CDR3 DNA: TGTGCCAGCAGCTTGGGACAGCTTAATGAAAAACTGTTTTTT

clone size: -
J gene: TRBJ2-7
V gene: TRBV28
D gene: TRBD2
CDR3 protein: CASSSNPGLAVYEQYF
CDR3 DNA: TGTGCCAGCAGTTCAAACCCGGGACTAGCAGTCTACGAGCAGTACTTC

clone size: -
J gene: TRBJ1-2
V gene: TRBV6-5
D gene: TRBD1
CDR3 protein: CASRLTGVGGYTF
CDR3 DNA: TGTGCCAGCAGGCTAACAGGGGTAGGAGGCTACACCTTC

clone size: few
J gene: TRBJ1-2
V gene: TRBV5-1
D gene: -
CDR3 protein: CASSLGVGAANYGYTF
CDR3 DNA: TGCGCCAGCAGCTTGGGCGTGGGGGCGGCTAACTATGGCTACACCTTC

clone size: -
J gene: TRBJ1-2
V gene: TRBV18
D gene: -
CDR3 protein: CASSPRQEESYTF
CDR3 DNA: TGTGCCAGCTCACCTCGACAGGAGGAAAGCTACACCTTC

clone size: once
J gene: TRBJ1-2
V gene: TRBV9
D gene: -
CDR3 protein: CASSNQPVQQESYGYTF
CDR3 DNA: TGTGCCAGCAGCAACCAACCCGTGCAACAAGAAAGCTATGGCTACACCTTC

clone size: -
J gene: TRBJ2-5
V gene: TRBV7-2
D gene: -
CDR3 protein: CASSSKRSLSLQTQYF
CDR3 DNA: TGTGCCAGCAGCTCAAAACGGTCCTTGTCGTTGCAGACCCAGTACTTC

clone size: -
J gene: TRBJ2-2
V gene: TRBV2
D gene: TRBD2
CDR3 protein: CASRSGSVLGGELFF
CDR3 DNA: TGTGCCAGCAGAAGCGGGAGCGTTTTGGGCGGGGAGCTGTTTTTT

clone size: -
J gene: TRBJ2-5
V gene: TRBV2
D gene: TRBD1
CDR3 protein: CAGRTGGETQYF
CDR3 DNA: TGTGCCGGAAGGACAGGGGGAGAGACCCAGTACTTC

clone size: few
J gene: TRBJ1-1
V gene: TRBV29-1
D gene: -
CDR3 protein: CSGRDSRMNTEAFF
CDR3 DNA: TGCAGCGGCCGGGACTCTAGAATGAACACTGAAGCTTTCTTT

clone size: -
J gene: TRBJ1-2
V gene: TRBV5-6
D gene: TRBD1
CDR3 protein: CASSSDRAYGYTF
CDR3 DNA: TGTGCCAGCAGCTCCGACAGGGCCTATGGCTACACCTTC

clone size: -
J gene: TRBJ1-3
V gene: TRBV7-2
D gene: -
CDR3 protein: CASSLVPGLRSGNTIYF
CDR3 DNA: TGTGCCAGCAGCTTAGTCCCAGGCCTCAGGTCCGGAAACACCATATATTTT

clone size: -
J gene: TRBJ1-2
V gene: TRBV7-9
D gene: TRBD1
CDR3 protein: CASSLTGVFYGYTF
CDR3 DNA: TGTGCCAGCAGTTTGACAGGGGTCTTCTATGGCTACACCTTC

clone size: -
J gene: TRBJ2-3
V gene: TRBV15
D gene: TRBD1
CDR3 protein: CATSRGTGATDTQYF
CDR3 DNA: TGTGCCACCAGCAGAGGGACAGGGGCAACAGATACGCAGTATTTT

clone size: -
J gene: TRBJ1-4
V gene: TRBV7-2
D gene: -
CDR3 protein: CASSPGTEKLFF
CDR3 DNA: TGTGCCAGCAGCCCAGGGACAGAAAAACTGTTTTTT

clone size: -
J gene: TRBJ2-1
V gene: TRBV11-3
D gene: -
CDR3 protein: CASSLESGLTTNEQFF
CDR3 DNA: TGTGCCAGCAGCTTAGAAAGCGGGCTAACCACGAATGAGCAGTTCTTC

clone size: -
J gene: TRBJ2-5
V gene: TRBV12-5
D gene: -
CDR3 protein: CASGLVSETQYF
CDR3 DNA: TGTGCTAGTGGTTTGGTGTCGGAGACCCAGTACTTC

clone size: -
J gene: TRBJ2-5
V gene: TRBV18
D gene: TRBD1
CDR3 protein: CASSNRQGDFAAQYF
CDR3 DNA: TGTGCCAGCTCGAATAGACAGGGAGACTTCGCGGCCCAGTACTTC

clone size: -
J gene: TRBJ1-6
V gene: TRBV4-2
D gene: -
CDR3 protein: CASSQALGGNSPLHF
CDR3 DNA: TGTGCCAGCAGCCAAGCGCTGGGGGGGAATTCACCCCTCCACTTT

clone size: -
J gene: TRBJ2-7
V gene: TRBV29-1
D gene: -
CDR3 protein: CSVSTSYEQYF
CDR3 DNA: TGCAGCGTTTCCACATCCTACGAGCAGTACTTC

clone size: -
J gene: TRBJ2-7
V gene: TRBV6-6
D gene: TRBD2
CDR3 protein: CASGRGGLGSYEQYF
CDR3 DNA: TGTGCCAGCGGGCGGGGGGGCCTTGGGTCGTACGAGCAGTACTTC

clone size: few
J gene: TRBJ2-1
V gene: TRBV7-2
D gene: TRBD2
CDR3 protein: CASSLTGGDYNEQFF
CDR3 DNA: TGTGCCAGCAGCCTAACGGGGGGGGATTACAATGAGCAGTTCTTC

clone size: -
J gene: TRBJ2-7
V gene: TRBV11-2
D gene: TRBD2
CDR3 protein: CASSRGGSSYEQYF
CDR3 DNA: TGTGCCAGCAGCCGGGGGGGGAGCTCCTACGAGCAGTACTTC

clone size: -
J gene: TRBJ2-1
V gene: TRBV11-2
D gene: TRBD2
CDR3 protein: CASSFSGGEQFF
CDR3 DNA: TGTGCCAGCAGCTTCTCCGGGGGGGAGCAGTTCTTC